This TCR beta chain was sequenced for a study of CD8+CD57+ T cells in acquired aplastic anemia. The overall study: The DNA of sorted CD4+ and CD8+ cells averaged around 3.2 ug. Study results and caveats: Approximately 30 CD8+ CDR3 sequences were shared between patients and controls.

Deletions cut 1 base from V and 3 bases from J, with 4 bases between. CDR3 length: 13 amino acids. The germline CDR1 and CDR2 sequences are SEHNR and FQNEAQ (reference sequence). Those patients picked for sequencing had displayed CD8+CD57+ cell expansion on flow cytometry. Diagnosis of severe acquired aplastic anemia applied to all patients. This clonotype was counted ten times or more. Its specificity is not known. The use of genomic DNA as template underpinned the TCR beta VDJ and CDR3 profiling. Each CDR3 protein is one row after TCRdb ran MiXCR on the reads. The repertoire holds about 180,000 distinct CDR3 sequences, with less than 65% as singletons.

This sequence joins TRBV7-9 and TRBJ1-5; D gene ambiguous. The sequence derives from a human donor with aplastic anemia. Sequenced: sorted CD4+, CD8+, or CD8+CD57+ T cells (not recorded which) from PBMCs. The DNA for the CDR3 is TGTGCCAGCAGCTTAGGGGACAATCAGCCCCAGCATTTT. Protein product: CASSLGDNQPQHF.